This T cell receptor beta chain was sequenced during a study of cytomegalovirus exposure and HLA in healthy donors. The CDR3 runs to 13 residues. The germline CDR1 and CDR2 sequences are SGHTA and FQGNSA. With 3 bases removed from V and 5 bases from J, the gap between germline ends came to 8 bases. In the PCR, 60 Vbeta and 13 Jbeta primers were used. Generated by immunoSEQ multiplex PCR, the TCRdb table keeps only in-frame clones and is missing some. This sample has around 94,000 clones, with roughly four fifths found just once. This clone is a singleton in its sample. The rearrangement links TRBV7-2 to TRBJ1-5; D is uncertain. The sample was PBMCs. The source of this sequence is a male donor in good health and CMV-seropositive. Written as DNA, the CDR3 is TGTGCCAGCAGCTTGCCGGCGGATCAGCCCCAGCATTTT. It specifies CASSLPADQPQHF.